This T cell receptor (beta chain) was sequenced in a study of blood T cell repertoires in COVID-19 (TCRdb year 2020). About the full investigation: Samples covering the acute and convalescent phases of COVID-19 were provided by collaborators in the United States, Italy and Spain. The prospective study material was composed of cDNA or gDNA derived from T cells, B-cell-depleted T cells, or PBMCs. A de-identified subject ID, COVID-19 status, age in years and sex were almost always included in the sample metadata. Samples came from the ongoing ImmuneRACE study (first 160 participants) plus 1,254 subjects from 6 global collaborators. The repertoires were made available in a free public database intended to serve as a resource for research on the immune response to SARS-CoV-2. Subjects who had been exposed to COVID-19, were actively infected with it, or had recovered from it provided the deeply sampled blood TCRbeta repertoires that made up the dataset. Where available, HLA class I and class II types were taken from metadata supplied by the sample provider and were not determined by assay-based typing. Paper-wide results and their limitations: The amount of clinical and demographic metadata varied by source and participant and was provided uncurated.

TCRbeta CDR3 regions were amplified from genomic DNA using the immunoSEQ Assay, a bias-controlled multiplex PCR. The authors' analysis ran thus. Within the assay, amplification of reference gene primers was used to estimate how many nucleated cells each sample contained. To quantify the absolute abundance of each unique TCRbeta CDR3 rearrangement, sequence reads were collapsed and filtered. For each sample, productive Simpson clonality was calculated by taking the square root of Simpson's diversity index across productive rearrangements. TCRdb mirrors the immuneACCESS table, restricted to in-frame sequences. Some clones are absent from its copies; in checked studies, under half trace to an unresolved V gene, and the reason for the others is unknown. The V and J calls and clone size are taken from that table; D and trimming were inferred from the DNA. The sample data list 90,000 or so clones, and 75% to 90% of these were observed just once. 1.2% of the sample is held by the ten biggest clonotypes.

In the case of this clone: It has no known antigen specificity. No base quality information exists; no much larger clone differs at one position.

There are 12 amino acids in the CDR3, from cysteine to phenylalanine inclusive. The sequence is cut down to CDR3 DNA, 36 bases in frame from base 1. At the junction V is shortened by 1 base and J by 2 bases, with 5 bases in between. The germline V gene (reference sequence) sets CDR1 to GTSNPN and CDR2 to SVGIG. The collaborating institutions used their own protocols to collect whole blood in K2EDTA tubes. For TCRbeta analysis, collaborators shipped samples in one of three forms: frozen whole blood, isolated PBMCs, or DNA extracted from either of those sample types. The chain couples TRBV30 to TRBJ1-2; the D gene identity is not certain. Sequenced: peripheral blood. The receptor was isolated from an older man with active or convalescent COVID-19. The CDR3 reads CAWSGRNYGYTF. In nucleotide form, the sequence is TGTGCCTGGAGTGGCCGGAACTATGGCTACACCTTC.